The 15 T cell receptor beta chains below come from one sample, sequenced in a study of T cells in localized non-small cell lung cancer. Generated by immunoSEQ multiplex PCR, the TCRdb table keeps only in-frame clones and is missing some. Among tens of thousands of clones listed, roughly 87% were seen once. Material: peripheral blood mononuclear cells, obtained before any cancer treatment. The receptors come from a man aged 35 to 69 with stage III lung adenocarcinoma.

The J gene is TRBJ1-2, the V gene TRBV18; D possibly corresponds to TRBD1 (6 bases). The V gene lost 6 bases and the J gene lost 0 bases, with 14 bases spanning the gap. CDR1 and CDR2 from the germline V gene are KGHSH and LQKENI. The CDR3 sequence is 15 residues long. CDR3 loop: CASSPDSLPNYGYTF. DNA for the CDR3: TGTGCCAGCTCCCCGGACAGCCTCCCTAACTATGGCTACACCTTC.

The count of this clone is one. This rearrangement joins TRBV19 to TRBJ2-2, with 8 bases lining up with TRBD1. Per germline, CDR1 LNHDA and CDR2 SQIVND (reference sequence). This CDR3 is built from 16 residues. V shed 6 bases, J shed 4 bases, and the junction held 10 bases outside the gene matches. CDR3 sequence (DNA): TGTGCCAGTAGACGCCGGGGACAGGCGTTCACCGGGGAGCTGTTTTTT. Translated, it gives CASRRRGQAFTGELFF.

This sequence joins TRBV4-3 and TRBJ1-2, with a tentative D call TRBD1 (5 bases). CDR3 size: 15 residues. CDR1 and CDR2 (germline): LGHNA, YSLEER. The V gene lost 0 bases and the J gene lost 8 bases, with 16 bases spanning the gap. The CDR3 here is CASSQEAGSLGGYTF. CDR3 nucleotides: TGCGCCAGCAGCCAAGAAGCAGGGAGCTTAGGGGGCTACACCTTC.

The gene calls are TRBV2 and TRBJ1-1; 7 positions match TRBD1. Germline V gives CDR1 SNHLY, CDR2 FYNNEI. CDR3 length: 11 residues. V shed 5 bases, J shed 7 bases, and the junction held 1 base outside the gene matches. For the CDR3, the DNA is TGTGCCAGCAGTTGGACAGGTGAAGCTTTCTTT. It is translated as CASSWTGEAFF.

The gene calls are TRBV30 and TRBJ1-3; D gene uncertain. Trimming pared 2 bases from V and 0 bases from J, leaving 8 bases between. CDR1 is GTSNPN and CDR2 is SVGIG in the germline V gene (reference sequence). This CDR3 has 14 amino acids. The CDR3 DNA sequence: TGTGCCTGGAGTATCGGTACCTCTGGAAACACCATATATTTT. Its protein product is CAWSIGTSGNTIYF.

V usage is TRBV30 and J usage is TRBJ2-7; D assignment may be TRBD1 or TRBD2 (5 bases each). Trimming removed 2 bases from V and 3 bases from J, with 14 bases in between. The CDR3 runs 14 residues. Germline V lookup: CDR1 GTSNPN, CDR2 SVGIG (reference sequence). CDR3 residues: CAWSTGTANYEQYF. The CDR3 nucleotides read TGTGCCTGGAGTACCGGGACGGCGAACTACGAGCAGTACTTC.

CDR3 amino acids: CASSLADRGIAHLHF. For the CDR3, the DNA is TGTGCCAGCAGCTTAGCAGACAGGGGGATTGCGCATCTCCACTTT. The chain recombines TRBV7-8 with TRBJ1-6, with 9 bases identical to TRBD1. The CDR3 is 15 amino acids. Per the germline V gene, CDR1 is SGHVS and CDR2 is FQNEAQ. V lost 0 bases to trimming and J lost 16 bases; unmatched junction nucleotides: 10. The whole variable domain, filled in from reference TRBV7-8 and TRBJ1-6, reads GAGVSQSPRYKVAKRGQDVALRCDPISGHVSLFWYQQALGQGPEFLTYFQNEAQLDKSGLPSDRFFAERPEGSVSTLKIQRTQQEDSAVYLCASSLADRGIAHLHFGNGTRLTVT.

The rearrangement uses TRBV7-9 and TRBJ1-6; a possible D gene is TRBD1 (5 bases). This CDR3 contains 12 residues. The V end lost 4 bases, the J end lost 13 bases, and 11 bases lay between the germline ends. CDR1 and CDR2 (germline): SEHNR, FQNEAQ (reference sequence). CDR3 coding DNA: TGTGCCAGCAGCTGGACGGGGGGTCCCCTCCACTTT. It specifies CASSWTGGPLHF. Combining the CDR3 with reference TRBV7-9 and TRBJ1-6 gives the whole variable domain DTGVSQNPRHKITKRGQNVTFRCDPISEHNRLYWYRQTLGQGPEFLTYFQNEAQLEKSRLLSDRFSAERPKGSFSTLEIQRTEQGDSAMYLCASSWTGGPLHFGNGTRLTVT.

The V gene is TRBV18, the J gene TRBJ2-5; TRBD1 matches at 9 bases. CDR3 size: 14 residues. J gave up 7 bases and V 5 bases, and 8 bases lay outside the gene matches. Germline V CDR1 and CDR2: KGHSH, LQKENI. The DNA of the CDR3 is TGTGCCAGCTCAAGGGGACAGGGCTTCGGGACCCAGTACTTC. Translating it yields CASSRGQGFGTQYF.

The V and J genes are TRBV4-2 and TRBJ1-6, with unresolved D. The CDR3 runs to 18 residues. Germline V gene sequence: CDR1 LGHNA, CDR2 YNFKEQ. The V and J ends lost 0 bases and 0 bases respectively, with 12 bases between them. The CDR3: CASSQDPRGSSYNSPLHF. In DNA form, the CDR3 reads TGTGCCAGCAGCCAAGACCCGCGGGGAAGCTCCTATAATTCACCCCTCCACTTT.

The chain links TRBV4-1 to TRBJ1-6; D may be TRBD1 (5 bases). This CDR3 has 17 residues. The germline CDR1 and CDR2 sequences are MGHRA and YSYEKL. Trimming stripped 0 bases from V and 0 bases from J, with 9 bases between. The CDR3 is CASSQDGGSSYNSPLHF. DNA for the CDR3: TGCGCCAGCAGCCAAGATGGGGGGAGCTCCTATAATTCACCCCTCCACTTT.

The chain joins TRBV6-1 to TRBJ2-2; D is unresolved. CDR3 length equals 17 residues. Per the germline V gene, CDR1 is MNHNS and CDR2 is SASEGT. V lost 2 bases and J 5 bases, leaving 18 bases between the germline ends. The DNA for the CDR3 is TGTGCCAGCAGTGAAAGCTATAGCAGAGACGGAACCGGGGAGCTGTTTTTT. It translates to CASSESYSRDGTGELFF.

In this sample, this clone turned up a few times. The chain carries TRBV18 and TRBJ2-1; 13 nucleotides line up with TRBD2. Germline V gene lookup returns CDR1 KGHSH and CDR2 LQKENI. This CDR3 region has 16 residues. V dropped 5 bases and J dropped 3; count of bases not matched to a gene: 4. This CDR3 is CASSAGLAGSYNEQFF. In nucleotides, the CDR3 is TGTGCCAGCTCAGCGGGACTAGCGGGGAGCTACAATGAGCAGTTCTTC.

In DNA, the CDR3 is TGTGCCAGTAGTTCGACAGGGTGGAACACTGAAGCTTTCTTT. It codes for CASSSTGWNTEAFF. The V gene is TRBV19, the J gene TRBJ1-1; 7 positions match TRBD1. The CDR3 is 14 residues long. Unmatched junction bases numbered 4, after V lost 5 bases and J lost 1 base. Germline V CDR1 and CDR2: LNHDA, SQIVND (reference sequence).

The rearrangement joins TRBV5-6 to TRBJ2-1; 7 bases are a match to TRBD1. The CDR3 contains 15 residues. CDR1 is SGHDT, CDR2 YYEEEE, per germline. Losses at the gene ends were 4 bases for V and 4 bases for J; bases not matched to a gene: 8. The DNA of the CDR3 is TGTGCCAGCAGCGTGGCAGGGGGAACATACAATGAGCAGTTCTTC. It encodes CASSVAGGTYNEQFF.